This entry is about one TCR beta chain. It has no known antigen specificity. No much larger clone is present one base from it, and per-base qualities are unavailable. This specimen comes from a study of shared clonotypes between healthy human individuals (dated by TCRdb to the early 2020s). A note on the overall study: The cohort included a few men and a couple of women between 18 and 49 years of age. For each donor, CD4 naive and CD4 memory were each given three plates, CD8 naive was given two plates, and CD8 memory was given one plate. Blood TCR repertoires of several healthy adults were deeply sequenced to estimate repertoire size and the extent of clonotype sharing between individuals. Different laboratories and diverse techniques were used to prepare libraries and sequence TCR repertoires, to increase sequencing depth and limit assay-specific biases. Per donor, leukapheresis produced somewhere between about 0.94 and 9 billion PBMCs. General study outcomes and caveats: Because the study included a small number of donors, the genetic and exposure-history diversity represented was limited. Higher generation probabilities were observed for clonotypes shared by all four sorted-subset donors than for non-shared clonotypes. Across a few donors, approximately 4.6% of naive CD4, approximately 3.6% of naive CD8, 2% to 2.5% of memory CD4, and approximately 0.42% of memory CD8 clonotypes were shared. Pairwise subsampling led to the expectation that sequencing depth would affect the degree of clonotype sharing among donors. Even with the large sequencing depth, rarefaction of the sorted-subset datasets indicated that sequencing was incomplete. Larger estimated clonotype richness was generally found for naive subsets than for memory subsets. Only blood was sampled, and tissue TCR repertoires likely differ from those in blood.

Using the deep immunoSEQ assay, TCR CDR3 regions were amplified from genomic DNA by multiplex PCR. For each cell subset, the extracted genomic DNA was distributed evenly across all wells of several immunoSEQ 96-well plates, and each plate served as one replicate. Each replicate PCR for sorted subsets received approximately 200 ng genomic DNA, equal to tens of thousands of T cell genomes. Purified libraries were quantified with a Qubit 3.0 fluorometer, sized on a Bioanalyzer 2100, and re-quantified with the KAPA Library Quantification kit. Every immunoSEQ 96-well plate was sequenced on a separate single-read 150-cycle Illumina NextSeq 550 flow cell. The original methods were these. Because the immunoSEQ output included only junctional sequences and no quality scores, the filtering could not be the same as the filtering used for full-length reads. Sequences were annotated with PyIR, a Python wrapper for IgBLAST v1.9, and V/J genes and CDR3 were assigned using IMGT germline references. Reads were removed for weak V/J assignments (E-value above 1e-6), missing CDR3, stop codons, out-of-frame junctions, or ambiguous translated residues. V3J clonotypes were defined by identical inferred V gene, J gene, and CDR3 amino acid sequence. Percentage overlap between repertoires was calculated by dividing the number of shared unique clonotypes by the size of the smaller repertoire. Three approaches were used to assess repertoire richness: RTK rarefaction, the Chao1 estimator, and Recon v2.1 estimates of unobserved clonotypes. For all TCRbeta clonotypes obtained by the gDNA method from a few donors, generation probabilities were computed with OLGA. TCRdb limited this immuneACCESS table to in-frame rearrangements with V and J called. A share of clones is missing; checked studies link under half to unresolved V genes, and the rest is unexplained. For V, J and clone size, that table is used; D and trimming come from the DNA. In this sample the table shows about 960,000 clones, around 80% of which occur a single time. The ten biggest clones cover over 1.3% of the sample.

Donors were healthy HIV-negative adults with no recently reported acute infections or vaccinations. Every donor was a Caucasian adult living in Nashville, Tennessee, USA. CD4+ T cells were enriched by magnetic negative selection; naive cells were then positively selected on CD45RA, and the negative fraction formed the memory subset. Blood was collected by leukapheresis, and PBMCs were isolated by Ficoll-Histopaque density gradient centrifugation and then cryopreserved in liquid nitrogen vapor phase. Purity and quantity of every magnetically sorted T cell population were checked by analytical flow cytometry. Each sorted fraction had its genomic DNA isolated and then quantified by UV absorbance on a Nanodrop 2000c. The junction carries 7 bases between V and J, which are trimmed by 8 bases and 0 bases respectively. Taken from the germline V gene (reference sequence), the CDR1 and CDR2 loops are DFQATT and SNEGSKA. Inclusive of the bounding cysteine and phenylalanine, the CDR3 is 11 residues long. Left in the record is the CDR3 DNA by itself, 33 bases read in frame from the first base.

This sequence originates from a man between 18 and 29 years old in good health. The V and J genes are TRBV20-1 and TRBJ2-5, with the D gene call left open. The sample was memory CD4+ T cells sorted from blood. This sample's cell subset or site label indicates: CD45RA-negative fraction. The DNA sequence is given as TGCAGTTCTTTGTACCAAGAGACCCAGTACTTC. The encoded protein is CSSLYQETQYF.